The present T cell receptor beta chain was sequenced within a study of human thymus T cells. Study-level findings and limits: Thymic and blood repertoires appeared to display a bias in their usage of V and J genes.

In the case of this clone: Its cognate antigen is unknown.

Four of the eight donors gave about 0.45-1 mL blood during surgery. All available leukocytes, rather than a set cell count, yielded the blood DNA. Data came from immunoSEQ multiplex PCR; TCRdb stores just in-frame clones and leaves some out. The repertoire holds about 50,000 clones, with just under 95% as singletons. The clonotype was recovered from a girl under two years old with a congenital heart defect but otherwise immunologically healthy. Sequencing input: blood.

The CDR3 coding sequence is TGTGCCAGCAGCCCAAGGAGTGGCTGGACAGATACGCAGTATTTT. The encoded protein is CASSPRSGWTDTQYF. V usage is TRBV6-5 and J usage is TRBJ2-3, with D uncertain. The germline V gene encodes CDR1 MNHEY and CDR2 SVGAGI. The length of the CDR3 is 15 residues. V dropped 6 bases and J dropped 3 bases, with 16 bases sitting between them.